Below are 20 T cell receptor beta chains sequenced from a single sample in a study of blood T cell repertoires in COVID-19. Measured with immunoSEQ multiplex PCR; TCRdb has only the in-frame clones, and not every one. Of 150,000 to 180,000 clones detected, about 80% appear once; the ten largest clones hold less than 30%. The specimen was peripheral blood. The receptor set was obtained from an older woman with acute or convalescent COVID-19.

The V call is TRBV18, the J call TRBJ2-3, with 11 bases lining up with TRBD2. CDR1 KGHSH and CDR2 LQKENI come from the germline V gene. CDR3 length: 16 residues. J was trimmed by 4 bases and V by 3 bases; bases with no gene match: 6. The CDR3 bases are TGTGCCAGCTCACCTCCGGCTAGCGGGGGGTCAGATACGCAGTATTTT. Protein product: CASSPPASGGSDTQYF.

The CDR3 reads CASSDSAGGGTEAFF. For the CDR3, the DNA is TGTGCCAGCAGTGACTCGGCAGGGGGTGGGACTGAAGCTTTCTTT. The V gene is TRBV6-4, the J gene TRBJ1-1, with TRBD1 identical over 7 bases. J gave up 5 bases and V 0 bases, and 6 bases lay outside the gene matches. CDR1 is MRHNA and CDR2 is SNTAGT in the germline V gene. This CDR3 has 15 residues.

This rearrangement joins TRBV5-1 to TRBJ1-4; 8 bases agree with TRBD1. Germline CDR1 reads SGHRS; CDR2 reads YFSETQ. CDR3 length: 18 amino acids. Germline trimming cut 4 bases from V and 3 bases from J; bases unmatched to any gene: 14. As DNA, the CDR3 is TGCGCCAGCAGCGCCGGGACAGGACTGGATCTTGCTAATGAAAAACTGTTTTTT. This translates into CASSAGTGLDLANEKLFF.

V gene TRBV30 combines with J gene TRBJ2-2; a possible D gene is TRBD1 (5 bases). Germline lookup yields CDR1 GTSNPN and CDR2 SVGIG (reference sequence). Trimming cost V 2 bases and J 7 bases, with 11 bases left between them. The CDR3 is 13 amino acids. The CDR3 is CAWSPQGGGELFF. CDR3 DNA: TGTGCCTGGAGTCCGCAGGGCGGCGGGGAGCTGTTTTTT. The full variable domain, completed using reference TRBV30 and TRBJ2-2, is SQTIHQWPATLVQPVGSPLSLECTVEGTSNPNLYWYRQAAGRGLQLLFYSVGIGQISSEVPQNLSASRPQDRQFILSSKKLLLSDSGFYLCAWSPQGGGELFFGEGSRLTVL.

V usage is TRBV30 and J usage is TRBJ1-4, with 8 bases identical to TRBD1. The germline gives CDR1 GTSNPN, CDR2 SVGIG (reference sequence). This CDR3 spans 14 amino acids. The V and J ends lost 4 bases and 7 bases, in that order; junction bases with no gene match: 8. The CDR3 region is CAWNMQGAGEKLFF. The CDR3 DNA is TGTGCCTGGAATATGCAGGGGGCGGGTGAAAAACTGTTTTTT.

J is TRBJ1-4 and V is TRBV6-2 or TRBV6-3; D call uncertain. The CDR3 extends over 15 amino acids. V gave up 6 bases and J gave up 8 bases, with 19 bases separating them. CDR1 is MNHEY, CDR2 SVGEGT, per germline. CDR3 region: CASSRGNAPAEKLFF. The CDR3 nucleotides are TGTGCCAGCAGCCGCGGCAACGCCCCAGCAGAAAAACTGTTTTTT.

This sequence joins TRBV5-1 and TRBJ1-4, with D possibly being TRBD1 (5 bases). This CDR3 is built from 15 residues. Trimming removed 2 bases at V and 7 bases at J, with 15 bases between. Germline lookup yields CDR1 SGHRS and CDR2 YFSETQ. CDR3 in amino acids: CASSFSGSIGEKLFF. Written as DNA, the CDR3 is TGCGCCAGCAGCTTTTCAGGGTCGATTGGTGAAAAACTGTTTTTT.

The chain's CDR3 is CASSPRGEKLFF. CDR3 DNA: TGTGCCAGCAGTCCCAGAGGGGAAAAACTGTTTTTT. This sequence joins TRBV12-3 or TRBV12-4 and TRBJ1-4; D remains unclear. Trimming removed 5 bases at V and 8 bases at J, with 9 bases between. The CDR3 consists of 12 residues.

Only a few counts were recorded for this clone. V and J are TRBV7-2 and TRBJ1-6; 7 bases agree with TRBD1. This CDR3 is 16 amino acids long. Per the germline V gene, CDR1 is SGHTA and CDR2 is FQGNSA. The junction had 9 bases not matched to a gene; V was cut back by 5 bases and J by 5 bases. The chain's CDR3 is CASSRQRQGHNSPLHF. CDR3 DNA: TGTGCCAGCAGCCGGCAAAGACAGGGACATAATTCACCCCTCCACTTT. The variable domain in full, with the rest retrieved from reference TRBV7-2 and TRBJ1-6, is GAGVSQSPSNKVTEKGKDVELRCDPISGHTALYWYRQSLGQGLEFLIYFQGNSAPDKSGLPSDRFSAERTGGSVSTLTIQRTQQEDSAVYLCASSRQRQGHNSPLHFGNGTRLTVT.

This chain links TRBV18 with TRBJ1-1, with 9 bases that match TRBD1. This CDR3 contains 15 residues. CDR1 and CDR2 (germline): KGHSH, LQKENI. With 3 bases clipped from V and 5 bases from J, the junction kept 7 bases outside the gene matches. Written as DNA, the CDR3 is TGTGCCAGCTCACCTGGGACAGGGAGGCGGACTGAAGCTTTCTTT. Translation gives CASSPGTGRRTEAFF.

This chain links TRBV28 with TRBJ1-6, with a possible D match to TRBD1 (6 bases). The CDR3 loop spans 12 amino acids. Per germline, CDR1 MDHEN and CDR2 SYDVKM. Trimming stripped 7 bases from V and 6 bases from J, with 7 bases between. CDR3 nucleotide sequence: TGTGCCAGCACGGACAGTAATTCACCCCTCCACTTT. Protein: CASTDSNSPLHF.

The V gene is TRBV7-9, the J gene TRBJ2-7, with TRBD2 matching over 8 bases. This CDR3 is 15 amino acids long. Germline lookup yields CDR1 SEHNR and CDR2 FQNEAQ (reference sequence). The J segment lost 3 bases and the V segment lost 5 bases, leaving 9 bases of the junction unmatched. CDR3: CASSPGLALSYEQYV. Here the CDR3 DNA reads TGTGCCAGCAGCCCTGGACTAGCCTTGAGCTACGAGCAGTACGTC.

CDR3 sequence (DNA): TGTGCCAGCAGTCCTAGTCAGGGGGCCTATGGCTACACCTTC. This gives the protein CASSPSQGAYGYTF. The chain employs TRBV27 and TRBJ1-2, with 8 bases fitting TRBD1. Per germline, CDR1 MNHEY and CDR2 SMNVEV (reference sequence). The CDR3 covers 14 residues. Trimming removed 5 bases from V and 4 bases from J; junction bases left unmatched: 6.

The V gene is TRBV27, the J gene TRBJ1-1; D remains unclear. The V gene's germline CDR1 is MNHEY and CDR2 SMNVEV (reference sequence). Deletions cut 3 bases from V and 4 bases from J, with 12 bases between. This CDR3 comprises 14 residues. The CDR3 DNA follows: TGTGCCAGCAGTTTTCGGGTATCTGCCACTGAAGCTTTCTTT. Translated: CASSFRVSATEAFF.

The table lists this clone with a count of one. The chain recombines TRBV6-1 with TRBJ2-5, with D possibly TRBD1 on 5 matching bases. Germline V gene lookup returns CDR1 MNHNS and CDR2 SASEGT. V lost 1 base and J lost 4, with 10 bases in between. The CDR3 runs to 14 residues. In DNA form, the CDR3 reads TGTGCCAGCAGTGAAGGACAGTGGATAGAGACCCAGTACTTC. The encoded protein is CASSEGQWIETQYF.

The chain employs TRBV19 and TRBJ1-4; 8 bases map to TRBD1. CDR1 is LNHDA and CDR2 is SQIVND in the germline V gene (reference sequence). The J segment lost 4 bases and the V segment lost 5 bases, leaving 6 bases of the junction unmatched. The CDR3 runs to 15 residues. The DNA of the CDR3 is TGTGCCAGTAGTCCCTCAGGACAGGGTAATGAAAAACTGTTTTTT. Encoded protein: CASSPSGQGNEKLFF.

The chain has TRBV5-4 and TRBJ2-5, with D perhaps matching TRBD1 (6 bases). The CDR3 sequence is 14 residues long. Trimming removed 4 bases at V and 1 base at J, with 11 bases between. CDR1 is SGHNT, CDR2 YYREEE, per germline (reference sequence). The CDR3 coding sequence is TGTGCCAGCAGCCAAGGACAGAGCCAAGAGACCCAGTACTTC. Amino acid sequence: CASSQGQSQETQYF. The entire variable domain, with the rest obtained from reference TRBV5-4 and TRBJ2-5, is as follows: ETGVTQSPTHLIKTRGQQVTLRCSSQSGHNTVSWYQQALGQGPQFIFQYYREEENGRGNFPPRFSGLQFPNYSSELNVNALELDDSALYLCASSQGQSQETQYFGPGTRLLVL.

The CDR3 reads CASSHQGAREQYF. For the CDR3, the DNA is TGTGCCAGCAGCCATCAGGGGGCGCGAGAGCAGTACTTC. The gene calls are TRBV3-1 (or the pseudogene TRBV3-2) and TRBJ2-7; TRBD1 aligns across 8 bases. This CDR3 is built from 13 residues. In germline, CDR1 is LGHDT, CDR2 YNNKEL (reference sequence). The trim removed 3 bases at V and 7 bases at J, leaving 5 bases unmatched.

The chain joins TRBV24-1 to TRBJ1-2; 7 bases are a match to TRBD1. After removal of 11 bases from V and 1 base from J, the junction contained 9 bases not matched to a gene. The CDR3 has 14 residues. Germline V gene data show CDR1 as KGHDR and CDR2 as SFDVKD. The CDR3 region has the DNA TGTGCCATTTCTCAGGGGGAAAATAACTATGGCTACACCTTC. It codes for CAISQGENNYGYTF.

The chain is built from TRBV6-5 and TRBJ2-1; tentative D call: TRBD2 (6 bases). CDR1 is MNHEY, CDR2 SVGAGI, per germline. This CDR3 spans 16 amino acids. V dropped 4 bases and J dropped 4 bases, with 17 bases sitting between them. The CDR3 is CASSWDSGMPYNEQFF. The CDR3 DNA is TGTGCCAGCAGTTGGGACTCAGGGATGCCTTACAATGAGCAGTTCTTC.